This T cell receptor (beta chain) was sequenced during a study of blood T cell repertoires in COVID-19. Germline CDR1 reads LNHDA; CDR2 reads SQIVND (reference sequence). This CDR3 is 16 amino acids long. Trimming cost V 8 bases and J 4 bases; bases outside gene matches: 16. Repertoires were generated with immunoSEQ multiplex PCR, while TCRdb's copy carries only in-frame clones and drops some. The table has about 480,000 clones, roughly nine tenths seen once. The source of this sequence is a woman in her fifties or sixties with COVID-19, enrolled during active disease. The genes are TRBV19 and TRBJ1-2; 7 positions match TRBD1. The specimen sequenced was peripheral blood. The CDR3 is CASQVARGDSVYGYTF. The CDR3 region has the DNA TGTGCCAGTCAAGTCGCTCGTGGGGACAGTGTCTATGGCTACACCTTC.